This entry describes one TCR beta chain. Germline CDR1 is GTSNPN and CDR2 is SVGIG (reference sequence). The CDR3 consists of 12 residues. Trimming took off 3 bases at V and 12 bases at J, with 15 bases between the two ends. The data belong to a study of T cell clonotyping in hematopoietic cell transplantation. TCRdb keeps only in-frame clones here, not all; method: immunoSEQ multiplex PCR. Among some 16,000 clones listed, about 57% were seen once. The clonotype comes from a male patient in his fifties or sixties who had an allogeneic stem cell transplant from an unrelated donor, so T cells may come from the graft donor. Some clones in this sample may be carry-over from other donors' samples. Sequenced here: PBMCs, sampled 30 days after allogeneic stem cell transplant. The J gene is TRBJ2-1, the V gene TRBV30, with D possibly being TRBD2 (5 bases). Here the CDR3 reads CAWSLLSGMQFF. CDR3 coding DNA: TGTGCCTGGAGCCTATTATCGGGGATGCAGTTCTTC. Using reference TRBV30 and TRBJ2-1 for the parts outside the CDR3, the full variable domain is SQTIHQWPATLVQPVGSPLSLECTVEGTSNPNLYWYRQAAGRGLQLLFYSVGIGQISSEVPQNLSASRPQDRQFILSSKKLLLSDSGFYLCAWSLLSGMQFFGPGTRLTVL.